The clone carrying this T cell receptor (beta chain) has a count of ten or more. The antigen is not known. The data originate from a study of T cells in Graves' hyperthyroidism and ophthalmopathy. Study outcomes and limitations: From stable hyperthyroidism, ophthalmopathy was separated by a 13 V-J model.

Germline-derived CDR1 and CDR2 are MNHEY and SMNVEV (reference sequence). V lost 6 bases and J lost 7, with 10 bases in between. This CDR3 has 12 amino acids. Amplified TCR beta CDR3 regions came from RNA transcripts. HTBI primers were the set used in a first-round RT-PCR of the TCR CDR3. One entry per CDR3 protein results from TCRdb running MiXCR on the multiplex PCR reads. The sample includes under 350,000 distinct CDR3 sequences, roughly 14% of them seen just once. Sequencing input: blood. V gene TRBV27 combines with J gene TRBJ2-1; a weak D match, TRBD2 (6 bases). The receptor was isolated from a woman aged 25 to 39 with Graves' hyperthyroidism that later progressed to Graves' ophthalmopathy. CDR3 sequence: CASSRGLNEQFF. The CDR3 DNA reads TGTGCCAGCAGCCGGGGACTGAATGAGCAGTTCTTC.